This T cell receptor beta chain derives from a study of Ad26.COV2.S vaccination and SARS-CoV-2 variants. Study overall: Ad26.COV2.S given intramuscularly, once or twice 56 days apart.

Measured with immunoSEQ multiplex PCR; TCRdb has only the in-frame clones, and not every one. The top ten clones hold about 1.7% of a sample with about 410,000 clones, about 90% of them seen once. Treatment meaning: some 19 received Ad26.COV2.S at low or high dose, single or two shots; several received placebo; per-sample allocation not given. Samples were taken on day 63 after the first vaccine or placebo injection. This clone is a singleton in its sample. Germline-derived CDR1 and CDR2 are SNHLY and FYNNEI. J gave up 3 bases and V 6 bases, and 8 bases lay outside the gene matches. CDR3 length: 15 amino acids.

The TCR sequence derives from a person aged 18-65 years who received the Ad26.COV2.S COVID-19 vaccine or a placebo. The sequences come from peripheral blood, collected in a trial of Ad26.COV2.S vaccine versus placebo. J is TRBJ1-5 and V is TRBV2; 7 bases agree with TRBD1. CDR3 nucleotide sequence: TGTGCCAGCAGCGACACGACAGGGTACAATCAGCCCCAGCATTTT. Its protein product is CASSDTTGYNQPQHF.